The 25 T cell receptor beta chains below come from one sample, sequenced in a study of blood T cells in healthy people across ages (dated by TCRdb to the mid-2010s). To prepare the library, 5' RACE was applied. TCRdb records Illumina HiSeq 2500 as the sequencer. A second PCR of about 7 to 12 cycles was run with a J-beta primer mix and a sample-barcoded 5' primer. TCRdb's own reprocessing of the public reads used fastp at Q25 and MiXCR and kept productive beta chains. Merged by CDR3 protein, the rows form single entries marked with the most common genes and DNA. In all, the sample holds around 1.5 million distinct CDR3 sequences, and around two fifths of those were seen once. Of the sample, around 8% is held by the ten largest clones. The source material was blood. These receptors were taken from a woman aged 18-29 years in good health.

The V and J genes are TRBV6-5 and TRBJ1-5; D ambiguous. Per the germline V gene, CDR1 is MNHEY and CDR2 is SVGAGI. The length of the CDR3 is 15 residues. The germline V and J ends were trimmed by 6 bases and 2 bases, with 14 bases remaining between them. DNA of the CDR3: TGTGCCAGCAGAGCACAACAGCTTGGCAATCAGCCCCAGCATTTT. Amino acid sequence: CASRAQQLGNQPQHF.

This clonotype was seen more than once but under ten times. V gene TRBV28 combines with J gene TRBJ2-1; D is perhaps TRBD1 or TRBD2 (5 bases each). The DNA end favors TRBJ2-7, so the J call may be wrong. The CDR3 length is 15 residues. Per the germline V gene, CDR1 is MDHEN and CDR2 is SYDVKM. Here the CDR3 DNA reads TGTGCCAGCCACGTGAGGGGAAGCTCCTACAATGAGCAGTACTTC. Protein sequence: CASHVRGSSYNEQYF.

This sequence joins TRBV6-5 and TRBJ2-1; 8 nucleotides agree with TRBD1. J was trimmed by 11 bases and V by 4 bases; bases with no gene match: 7. This CDR3 region has 13 residues. Germline V gene data show CDR1 as MNHEY and CDR2 as SVGAGI. The CDR3 DNA sequence: TGTGCCAGCAGTTTCCGGACAGGGCCTAAGCAGTTCTTC. Translated: CASSFRTGPKQFF.

This clonotype was observed many times. V is TRBV20-1 and J is TRBJ1-6; the D is unclear. Germline V gene data show CDR1 as DFQATT and CDR2 as SNEGSKA (reference sequence). The V gene lost 3 bases and the J gene lost 7 bases, with 13 bases spanning the gap. This CDR3 has 14 residues. The CDR3 protein is CSASTGSENSPLHF. The CDR3, as DNA: TGCAGTGCTAGTACGGGGTCGGAAAATTCACCCCTCCACTTT.

On this clonotype itself: Germline and junction disagree at one end, which may indicate a read error. The rearrangement links TRBV11-3 to TRBJ2-1; D perhaps matches TRBD2 (7 bases). The CDR3 totals 17 residues. The germline V gene has CDR1 SGHNT and CDR2 YENEEA. CDR3 region: CASSLGSGGGRGNERFF. For the CDR3, the DNA is TGTGCCAGCAGCTTAGGGAGTGGCGGGGGCCGGGGGAATGAGCGGTTCTTC.

This clonotype turned up a few times. The chain carries TRBV10-1 and TRBJ2-3, with TRBD1 as a possible D gene (5 bases). The CDR3 extends over 14 amino acids. The V gene lost 2 bases and the J gene lost 4 bases, with 10 bases spanning the gap. Germline values: CDR1 WNHNN, CDR2 SYGVQD (reference sequence). The CDR3 is CASSETRQPDTQYF. The CDR3 nucleotides read TGCGCCAGCAGTGAGACCAGACAGCCAGATACGCAGTATTTT.

This clonotype was counted a few times. The chain employs TRBV9 and TRBJ1-5; D may be TRBD1 (5 bases). V lost 1 base to trimming and J lost 7 bases, with 15 bases between them. The V gene's germline CDR1 is SGDLS and CDR2 YYNGEE. This CDR3 has 15 residues. The DNA for the CDR3 is TGTGCCAGCAGCGTATCTGAGGCCTCAGGGCAGCCCCAGCATTTT. It yields the protein CASSVSEASGQPQHF.

There are a few counts of this clonotype. V is TRBV7-9 and J is TRBJ2-3; no reliable D call. Looked up from germline, CDR1 is SEHNR and CDR2 is FQNEAQ (reference sequence). Trimming shortened V by 1 base and J by 2 bases, and 10 bases separated the two germline ends. CDR3 length equals 15 residues. CDR3 nucleotide sequence: TGTGCCAGCAGCTTAGGGGCGGCTTTCACAGATACGCAGTATTTT. The encoded protein is CASSLGAAFTDTQYF.

The chain's CDR3 is CSVKSGSYNEQFF. CDR3 DNA sequence: TGCAGTGTTAAGAGCGGATCCTACAATGAGCAGTTCTTC. The chain carries TRBV20-1 and TRBJ2-1; maybe TRBD2 (5 bases). V gave up 7 bases and J gave up 1 base, with 11 bases separating them. Germline V lookup: CDR1 DFQATT, CDR2 SNEGSKA (reference sequence). The CDR3 length is 13 residues.

The chain couples TRBV29-1 to TRBJ1-2, with 8 bases lining up with TRBD1. The trim removed 2 bases at V and 4 bases at J, leaving 6 bases unmatched. CDR1 SQVTM and CDR2 ANQGSEA come from the germline V gene. CDR3 length: 14 residues. The CDR3 DNA follows: TGCAGCGTTGAATTGGACAGGGAACCCTATGGCTACACCTTC. As protein: CSVELDREPYGYTF. Looking up the rest from reference TRBV29-1 and TRBJ1-2 gives the full variable domain: SAVISQKPSRDICQRGTSLTIQCQVDSQVTMMFWYRQQPGQSLTLIATANQGSEATYESGFVIDKFPISRPNLTFSTLTVSNMSPEDSSIYLCSVELDREPYGYTFGSGTRLTVV.

This clonotype has just a few counts. The rearrangement links TRBV7-9 to TRBJ2-5, with TRBD1 identical over 7 bases. The J call may be in error: the DNA end matches TRBJ2-7 better. This CDR3 has 15 amino acids. Germline loops: CDR1 SEHNR, CDR2 FQNEAQ (reference sequence). The CDR3 region is CASSPRDRPGYEQYF. Here the CDR3 DNA reads TGTGCCAGCAGCCCTCGGGACAGACCGGGCTACGAGCAGTACTTC.

This clonotype was observed a handful of times. The chain couples TRBV9 to TRBJ2-7, with 7 bases matching TRBD1. Germline CDR1 SGDLS, CDR2 YYNGEE. The length of the CDR3 is 13 residues. The J segment lost 2 bases and the V segment lost 7 bases, leaving 6 bases of the junction unmatched. CDR3 protein: CASRKQGTYEQYF. CDR3 coding DNA: TGTGCCAGCCGCAAACAGGGGACCTACGAGCAGTACTTC.

The chain couples TRBV5-1 to TRBJ2-4, with a tentative D call TRBD2 (7 bases). CDR1 SGHRS and CDR2 YFSETQ come from the germline V gene. The length of the CDR3 is 15 residues. V dropped 0 bases and J dropped 6 bases, with 13 bases sitting between them. The CDR3 DNA follows: TGCGCCAGCAGCTTGGTAGGGGGGGGCGGAAACATTCAGTACTTC. It is translated as CASSLVGGGGNIQYF.

This chain uses TRBV27 with TRBJ1-2, with D possibly TRBD1 on 5 matching bases. Germline V lookup: CDR1 MNHEY, CDR2 SMNVEV (reference sequence). The CDR3 sequence is 14 residues long. The V end lost 8 bases, the J end lost 4 bases, and 17 bases lay between the germline ends. In DNA, the CDR3 is TGTGCCAGCGGAACAACGACAGTCTCCTATGGCTACACCTTC. Translation gives CASGTTTVSYGYTF.

This clonotype was found a few times. This chain uses TRBV18 with TRBJ1-6; TRBD1 matches 9 bases. CDR1 is KGHSH and CDR2 is LQKENI in the germline V gene. Trimming took 5 bases from V and 7 from J; bases not matched to a gene: 6. The CDR3 has 15 amino acids. Here the CDR3 DNA reads TGTGCCAGCTCAGAGAGGACAGGGGAGAATTCACCCCTCCACTTT. It codes for CASSERTGENSPLHF.

The genes are TRBV27 and TRBJ2-7, with 7 positions matching TRBD2. Trimming removed 3 bases from V and 3 bases from J; junction bases left unmatched: 8. Germline CDR1 and CDR2: MNHEY and SMNVEV (reference sequence). The CDR3 runs to 15 residues. The CDR3 DNA reads TGTGCCAGCAGTTTCGTCCAAGCGGGAAGCTACGAGCAGTACTTC. Its protein product is CASSFVQAGSYEQYF.

This clonotype was observed a handful of times. The DNA of the CDR3 is TGTGCCAGCAGCTACGAAGGGGTCCAGTACTTC. Encoded protein: CASSYEGVQYF. The V gene is TRBV7-2, the J gene TRBJ2-7, with D possibly being TRBD1 (5 bases). V lost 4 bases and J 10 bases, leaving 11 bases between the germline ends. Germline V gene lookup returns CDR1 SGHTA and CDR2 FQGNSA. The CDR3 is made up of 11 amino acids.

The V gene is TRBV5-5, the J gene TRBJ1-1, with D possibly being TRBD1 (6 bases). The V gene lost 0 bases and the J gene lost 4 bases, with 13 bases spanning the gap. Germline CDR1 reads SGHKS; CDR2 reads YYEKEE (reference sequence). The CDR3 is 15 amino acids. The CDR3 DNA reads TGTGCCAGCAGCTTGGCAACAGGGAGGTTCACTGAAGCTTTCTTT. Translating gives CASSLATGRFTEAFF.

The rearrangement uses TRBV14 and TRBJ2-1; D gene uncertain. CDR1 and CDR2 from the germline V gene are SGHDN and FVKESK. The CDR3 has 14 amino acids. Between the trimmed V and J ends, which lost 0 bases and 8 bases, there was a span of 11 bases. CDR3 bases: TGTGCCAGCAGCCAAGACGGACCCCTCGATGAGCAGTTCTTC. Its protein product is CASSQDGPLDEQFF.

The V call is TRBV30, the J call TRBJ1-5; 10 bases agree with TRBD1. After removal of 3 bases from V and 5 bases from J, the junction contained 16 bases not matched to a gene. Germline CDR1 reads GTSNPN; CDR2 reads SVGIG (reference sequence). The CDR3 runs to 18 residues. CDR3 sequence: CAWSGSTGGRSVDQPQHF. As DNA, the CDR3 is TGTGCCTGGAGCGGATCGACAGGGGGCCGTTCAGTCGATCAGCCCCAGCATTTT.

This clonotype was found a few times. The V gene is TRBV5-1, the J gene TRBJ2-7, with 8 bases matching TRBD1. Germline V gene sequence: CDR1 SGHRS, CDR2 YFSETQ. The CDR3 covers 14 residues. The V gene end was trimmed by 3 bases and the J gene end by 5 bases; junction bases not matched to a gene: 7. The CDR3 here is CASSSTGGLNEQYF. CDR3 sequence (DNA): TGCGCCAGCAGCTCTACAGGGGGGCTCAACGAGCAGTACTTC.

The CDR3 DNA is TGTGCCAGCAGTAAAAGCCTTAGAATGACAGGGATCTCGATCGATCAGCCCCAGCATTTT. It codes for CASSKSLRMTGISIDQPQHF. V gene TRBV27 combines with J gene TRBJ1-5; 7 bases match TRBD1. Germline V gene lookup returns CDR1 MNHEY and CDR2 SMNVEV (reference sequence). This CDR3 is built from 20 residues. J was trimmed by 5 bases and V by 5 bases; bases with no gene match: 24.

The chain combines TRBV3-1 with TRBJ1-2; weak D call: TRBD1 (6 bases). The CDR3 length is 14 residues. With 1 base removed from V and 7 bases from J, the gap between germline ends came to 13 bases. Germline V gene lookup returns CDR1 LGHDT and CDR2 YNNKEL (reference sequence). The DNA of the CDR3 is TGTGCCAGCAGCCAAGCCCAGGGGAAGTTTGGCTACACCTTC. This sequence encodes CASSQAQGKFGYTF.

This clonotype appeared a few times. This chain uses TRBV4-1 with TRBJ2-1; D gene unclear. V was cut by 4 bases and J by 0 bases, with 16 bases left in between. Looked up from germline, CDR1 is MGHRA and CDR2 is YSYEKL. The CDR3 has 17 residues. The CDR3 region is CASSPKSGLGSYNEQFF. The CDR3 bases are TGCGCCAGCAGCCCGAAGTCCGGTTTGGGCTCCTACAATGAGCAGTTCTTC.

V gene TRBV20-1 combines with J gene TRBJ2-5, with 11 bases fitting TRBD1. TRBJ2-7 matches the DNA end more closely, so the J call is doubtful. This CDR3 has 19 residues. Per germline, CDR1 DFQATT and CDR2 SNEGSKA (reference sequence). The CDR3 DNA is TGCAGTGCTAGTGATTACGGACAGGGGGCTGCCCTGGGATTGGACGAGCAGTACTTC. Translation gives CSASDYGQGAALGLDEQYF.